A selection of T cell receptor beta chains follows, all from one sample in a study of T-cell memory formation after mild COVID-19. TCRdb re-called the 5' RACE reads through MiXCR, storing one row per CDR3 protein. This sample carries more than 350,000 distinct CDR3 sequences, roughly 21% of them seen once, and the ten largest clones take around 13%. Sequenced input: PBMCs or a T cell subset sorted from them (not recorded which). The receptors stem from an adult woman who had mild COVID-19 (a few samples of this study predate the infection). Cell type and time point are not known. Both conserved end residues are part of each CDR3. A D gene is named only where the DNA matches it firmly. The listing skips clone size in some rows; elsewhere it reads once, few, many or a size class.

d_gene	v_gene	abundance	len	j_gene	CDR3aa	CDR3nt
.	TRBV2	.	11	TRBJ2-5	CASSGIETQYF	TGTGCCAGCAGCGGGATCGAGACCCAGTACTTC
TRBD2	TRBV7-2	.	15	TRBJ2-1	CASSFWTSGTNEQFF	TGTGCCAGCAGCTTCTGGACTAGCGGGACCAATGAGCAGTTCTTC
.	TRBV29-1	few	13	TRBJ2-7	CSVGAGASYEQYF	TGCAGCGTTGGAGCAGGGGCCTCCTACGAGCAGTACTTC
TRBD1	TRBV5-6	few	15	TRBJ2-7	CASSFRGPLGNEQYF	TGTGCCAGCAGCTTTAGGGGGCCCCTTGGAAACGAGCAGTACTTC
TRBD1	TRBV20-1	.	14	TRBJ2-7	CSARDPGQGYEQYF	TGCAGTGCTAGAGACCCGGGACAGGGCTACGAGCAGTACTTC
.	TRBV7-2	.	11	TRBJ2-1	CASSSSREQFF	TGTGCCAGCAGCTCTAGCCGGGAGCAGTTCTTC
.	TRBV12-3/TRBV12-4	few	13	TRBJ1-2	CASSLGDTYGYTF	TGTGCCAGCAGTTTGGGGGACACATATGGCTACACCTTC
.	TRBV6-1	few	17	TRBJ1-2	CASSPKGVTGRNYGYTF	TGTGCCAGCAGTCCAAAAGGGGTGACAGGACGTAACTATGGCTACACCTTC
.	TRBV11-2	few	13	TRBJ2-7	CASSPTANYEQYF	TGTGCCAGCAGCCCTACGGCCAACTACGAGCAGTACTTC
TRBD1	TRBV29-1	.	14	TRBJ2-5	CSTGGAVYQETQYF	TGCAGCACAGGGGGCGCGGTGTATCAGGAGACCCAGTACTTC